This T cell receptor (beta chain) was recorded in a study of early T cells in non-severe SARS-CoV-2 infection. About the research overall: Sequencing used unsorted whole-blood bulk RNA, so chains lack pairing. Overall study results and limits: CD4 and private specificities were missed by VDJdb matching, which favored anti-spike CD8 responses.

This clonotype has ten or more counts. Its antigen is currently unknown. The TCR library protocol attached unique molecular identifiers to the individual cDNA molecules. TCRdb used MiXCR to reprocess the 5' RACE reads, holding one entry per CDR3 protein. The sample lists around 49,000 distinct CDR3 sequences; roughly 11% were seen once. The CDR3 is made up of 16 amino acids. The material sequenced was whole blood. This TCR derives from an adult who was a healthcare worker with PCR-confirmed SARS-CoV-2 infection or an uninfected control (not recorded which). The V and J genes are TRBV21-1 and TRBJ2-1; the table's D call of TRBD1 was not tested on the DNA. TRBV21-1 is a pseudogene locus. CDR3 residues: CASNLDRLVSYNEQFF. The CDR3 DNA is TGTGCCAGCAACCTAGACAGGCTAGTCTCCTACAATGAGCAGTTCTTC.